This T cell receptor beta chain was identified in a study of OX40 agonist ivuxolimab in advanced cancers. Turning to the study itself: Partial responses were recorded for three patients, including one with hepatocellular carcinoma and two with cutaneous melanoma. Findings and limits, study-wide: Low levels of normalized T-cell clonal expansion also appeared in some nonresponders.

CDR1 and CDR2 (germline): SGHVS, FNYEAQ. This CDR3 contains 14 residues. V shed 5 bases and J shed 4 bases, with 14 bases lying between them. For this clone: Antigen specificity is unknown.

The method was immunoSEQ multiplex PCR; TCRdb's version includes in-frame clones alone and lacks a portion of them. Of 61,000 or so clones in the sample, about 88% are singletons; the top ten hold approximately 1.1%. The V gene is TRBV7-6, the J gene TRBJ1-2; D remains ambiguous. The starting material was CD4+ or CD8+ T cells sorted from blood, obtained in a trial of the OX40 agonist ivuxolimab. This TCR derives from an adult with an advanced solid tumor such as melanoma, head and neck, liver or kidney cancer. CDR3 loop: CASSPRPVSYGYTF. For the CDR3, the DNA is TGTGCCAGCAGCCCCCGACCGGTGAGCTATGGCTACACCTTC.